Listed here is a single T cell receptor beta chain. Its cognate antigen is unknown. The germline gives CDR1 MNHEY, CDR2 SMNVEV (reference sequence). The CDR3 runs to 15 residues. V was shortened by 3 bases and J by 11 bases, with 22 bases between the two germline ends. The data stem from a study of blood T cells in healthy people across ages. Study-wide results and limits: Long-lived donors exceeded aged donors in naive CD4+ cells and diversity.

A second PCR of about 7 to 11 cycles used a sample-barcoded 5' primer and a J-beta primer mix. Using its own MiXCR run on the 5' RACE reads, TCRdb lists one record per CDR3 protein. The sample contains more than 1,000,000 distinct CDR3 sequences, roughly a quarter of which appear only once. These records were also assigned to another study, of T cells of mothers and their children.

This TCR came from a girl aged 2 to 10 in good health. The specimen sequenced was blood. The chain carries TRBV27 and TRBJ2-5; TRBD2 might be the D (5 bases). This CDR3 is CASSLTDGIGREQYF. DNA of the CDR3: TGTGCCAGCAGTTTGACCGACGGGATAGGTAGGGAGCAGTACTTC.